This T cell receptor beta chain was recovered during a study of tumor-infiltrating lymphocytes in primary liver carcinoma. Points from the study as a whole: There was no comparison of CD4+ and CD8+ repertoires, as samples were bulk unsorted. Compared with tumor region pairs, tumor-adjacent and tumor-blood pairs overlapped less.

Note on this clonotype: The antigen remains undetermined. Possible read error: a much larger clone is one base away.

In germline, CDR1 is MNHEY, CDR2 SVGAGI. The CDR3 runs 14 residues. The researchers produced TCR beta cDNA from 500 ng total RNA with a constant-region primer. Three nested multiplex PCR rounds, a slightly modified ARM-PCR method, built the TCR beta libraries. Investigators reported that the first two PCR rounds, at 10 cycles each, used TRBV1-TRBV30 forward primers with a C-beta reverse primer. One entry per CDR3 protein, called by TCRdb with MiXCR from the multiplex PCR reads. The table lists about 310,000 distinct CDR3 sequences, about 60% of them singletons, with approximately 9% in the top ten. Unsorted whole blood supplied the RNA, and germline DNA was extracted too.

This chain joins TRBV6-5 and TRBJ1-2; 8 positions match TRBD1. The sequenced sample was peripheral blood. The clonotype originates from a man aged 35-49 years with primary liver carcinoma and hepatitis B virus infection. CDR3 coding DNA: TGTGTCAGCAGTTACGACAGGGGTTTAAATGGCTACACCTTC. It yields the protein CVSSYDRGLNGYTF.